The 18 T cell receptor beta chains reported below all come from one sample, sequenced in a study of cytomegalovirus exposure and HLA in healthy donors (dated by TCRdb to about 2017). Libraries were made using the immunoSEQ multiplex PCR assay. A mixture of 60 forward primers for TCR Vbeta segments and 13 reverse primers for TCR Jbeta segments was used in the multiplex PCR. In TCRdb, the immuneACCESS table is reduced to in-frame sequences with V and J assigned. These tables do not hold every clone; where another copy was compared, an unresolved V gene accounts for under half, and the others remain unexplained. For this sample the table gives about 150,000 clones, of which 50% to 75% were detected only once. The ten largest make up roughly 7% of the sample. The specimen was PBMCs. The receptors were sampled from a woman aged 60-75 years in good health and CMV-seropositive.

The genes are TRBV5-6 and TRBJ1-1, with D possibly matching TRBD1 (6 bases). The CDR3 has 15 amino acids. Germline V gene lookup returns CDR1 SGHDT and CDR2 YYEEEE. V was cut by 5 bases and J by 3 bases, with 17 bases left in between. The CDR3 DNA is TGTGCCAGCAGTCACAGGGTTTATATGGACACTGAAGCTTTCTTT. Translating it yields CASSHRVYMDTEAFF.

This clone has more than one count but fewer than ten. This rearrangement joins TRBV28 to TRBJ2-5, with TRBD1 identical over 8 bases. This CDR3 has 18 residues. Germline-derived CDR1 and CDR2 are MDHEN and SYDVKM. With 4 bases clipped from V and 1 base from J, the junction kept 14 bases outside the gene matches. CDR3 in DNA: TGTGCCAGCAGTTCACCCCAGGCAGGGGGCTTTTTCCAAGAGACCCAGTACTTC. Protein: CASSSPQAGGFFQETQYF. The complete variable domain, with remaining parts taken from reference TRBV28 and TRBJ2-5, reads DVKVTQSSRYLVKRTGEKVFLECVQDMDHENMFWYRQDPGLGLRLIYFSYDVKMKEKGDIPEGYSVSREKKERFSLILESASTNQTSMYLCASSSPQAGGFFQETQYFGPGTRLLVL.

The J gene is TRBJ1-5, the V gene TRBV29-1, with 7 nucleotides matching TRBD1. The junction had 8 bases not matched to a gene; V was cut back by 6 bases and J by 6 bases. The CDR3 covers 13 residues. Germline-derived CDR1 and CDR2 are SQVTM and ANQGSEA. The CDR3 nucleotides are TGCAGCGTCGGAGGGGGCGAGGGTCAGCCCCAGCATTTT. This sequence encodes CSVGGGEGQPQHF.

J is TRBJ2-1 and V is TRBV2; 7 bases are a match to TRBD2. Germline CDR1 reads SNHLY; CDR2 reads FYNNEI. The CDR3 is 20 residues long. Trimming at V came to 6 bases and at J to 0 bases, leaving 20 bases not matched to a gene. CDR3 sequence: CASRKTSRGWGDLSYNEQFF. The DNA of the CDR3 is TGTGCCAGCAGGAAGACTAGCCGGGGCTGGGGGGACCTCTCCTACAATGAGCAGTTCTTC.

The CDR3 loop is CASSLEGQITDTQYF. The CDR3 DNA follows: TGCGCCAGCAGCTTGGAGGGACAGATTACAGATACGCAGTATTTT. The genes are TRBV5-1 and TRBJ2-3; 7 bases agree with TRBD1. The CDR3 is made up of 15 amino acids. Looked up from germline, CDR1 is SGHRS and CDR2 is YFSETQ. Trimming cost V 0 bases and J 3 bases; bases outside gene matches: 4.

This clone was counted only a few times. The chain recombines TRBV7-9 with TRBJ2-3, with D possibly matching TRBD2 (7 bases). The CDR3 is 14 amino acids. Germline-derived CDR1 and CDR2 are SEHNR and FQNEAQ (reference sequence). V lost 5 bases, J lost 7 bases, and 16 bases lay in between. The CDR3 loop is CASSQKGEGNTQYF. Here the CDR3 DNA reads TGTGCCAGCAGCCAAAAGGGGGAGGGGAATACGCAGTATTTT.

A few counts support this clone. This chain links TRBV6-1 with TRBJ1-1, with 7 bases matching TRBD1. Per germline, CDR1 MNHNS and CDR2 SASEGT. The CDR3 spans 15 residues. V shed 6 bases and J 8 bases; nucleotides not matched to a gene: 15. The CDR3 spells CASSTYGTDHGEAFF. In DNA form, the CDR3 reads TGTGCCAGCAGCACTTACGGGACAGATCACGGCGAAGCTTTCTTT.

This chain uses TRBV29-1 with TRBJ1-4; 11 bases line up with TRBD1. V was clipped by 6 bases and J by 6 bases; unmatched bases: 15. The CDR3 totals 17 residues. Germline values: CDR1 SQVTM, CDR2 ANQGSEA. In DNA form, the CDR3 reads TGCAGCGTCCCCGTAGGACAGGGGGCGGGTAAGGATGAAAAACTGTTTTTT. It yields the protein CSVPVGQGAGKDEKLFF.

In regard to this clone: Other DNA sequences in this sample translate to the same CDR3. V usage is TRBV6-1 and J usage is TRBJ2-7; TRBD1 agrees at 7 bases. The germline gives CDR1 MNHNS, CDR2 SASEGT. V was pared by 5 bases and J by 3 bases, with 1 base of the junction left unmatched. The CDR3 sequence is 12 residues long. In DNA form, the CDR3 reads TGTGCCAGCAGTAGACAGGGCTACGAGCAGTACTTC. Its translation is CASSRQGYEQYF.

The J gene is TRBJ1-6, the V gene TRBV10-3; 9 bases align to TRBD1. CDR3 length: 16 residues. Trimming at V came to 3 bases and at J to 7 bases, leaving 7 bases not matched to a gene. The germline gives CDR1 ENHRY, CDR2 SYGVKD. CDR3 nucleotides: TGTGCCATCAGTGAAGAGGGACAGGGAAGAAATTCACCCCTCCACTTT. This codes for CAISEEGQGRNSPLHF.

The chain combines TRBV19 with TRBJ2-7, with 9 bases aligning to TRBD1. Germline lookup yields CDR1 LNHDA and CDR2 SQIVND (reference sequence). J was trimmed by 1 base and V by 5 bases; bases with no gene match: 12. This CDR3 spans 17 amino acids. The CDR3 coding sequence is TGTGCCAGTAGTCCCCCCCGGACAGGGGCTTTGTCCTACGAGCAGTACTTC. As protein: CASSPPRTGALSYEQYF.

This CDR3 reads CASSDGTVWPEAFF. DNA for the CDR3: TGTGCCAGCAGTGACGGGACAGTTTGGCCTGAAGCTTTCTTT. The chain links TRBV2 to TRBJ1-1, with 7 positions matching TRBD1. After removal of 3 bases from V and 6 bases from J, the junction contained 7 bases not matched to a gene. From germline, CDR1 is SNHLY and CDR2 FYNNEI. This CDR3 has 14 amino acids. Looking up the rest from reference TRBV2 and TRBJ1-1 gives the full variable domain: EPEVTQTPSHQVTQMGQEVILRCVPISNHLYFYWYRQILGQKVEFLVSFYNNEISEKSEIFDDQFSVERPDGSNFTLKIRSTKLEDSAMYFCASSDGTVWPEAFFGQGTRLTVV.

The chain employs TRBV9 and TRBJ1-2; unclear D gene. In germline, CDR1 is SGDLS, CDR2 YYNGEE. This CDR3 region has 14 residues. Between the trimmed V and J ends, which lost 3 bases and 2 bases, there was a span of 11 bases. The CDR3 protein is CASSALSGNYGYTF. For the CDR3, the DNA is TGTGCCAGCAGCGCTCTATCCGGGAACTATGGCTACACCTTC.

This clone came up a few times. This chain links TRBV19 with TRBJ2-1; no reliable D call. The V and J ends lost 5 bases and 0 bases respectively, with 11 bases between them. Germline CDR1 reads LNHDA; CDR2 reads SQIVND (reference sequence). This CDR3 region has 15 residues. The CDR3 DNA follows: TGTGCCAGTAGTCTCGCGAACCCCTCCTACAATGAGCAGTTCTTC. Residues: CASSLANPSYNEQFF.

V usage is TRBV4-1 and J usage is TRBJ2-5; 15 bases are shared with TRBD2. Trimming cost V 3 bases and J 1 base; bases outside gene matches: 6. CDR1 is MGHRA, CDR2 YSYEKL, per germline. This CDR3 comprises 18 residues. The CDR3 DNA follows: TGCGCCAGCAGCCACGCCGGACTAGCGGGAGGGGGCCAAGAGACCCAGTACTTC. Amino acids: CASSHAGLAGGGQETQYF.

This clone was picked up a small number of times. The chain combines TRBV7-2 with TRBJ2-3, with 9 positions matching TRBD2. V lost 3 bases to trimming and J lost 5 bases; unmatched junction nucleotides: 6. This CDR3 has 15 residues. CDR1 is SGHTA, CDR2 FQGNSA, per germline. The DNA of the CDR3 is TGTGCCAGCAGCTTTTCAGCGGGAGGAGGAGATACGCAGTATTTT. Its protein is CASSFSAGGGDTQYF.

CDR3 DNA: TGTGCCAGCAGCCTAAGAATGGACATCGCTGAAGCTTTCTTT. It translates to CASSLRMDIAEAFF. The chain recombines TRBV7-2 with TRBJ1-1; TRBD1 is a possible D gene (5 bases). This CDR3 is 14 amino acids long. Germline CDR1 reads SGHTA; CDR2 reads FQGNSA. Deletions cut 5 bases from V and 6 bases from J, with 16 bases between.

V and J are TRBV30 and TRBJ2-5, with D possibly being TRBD1 (6 bases). Deletions cut 8 bases from V and 5 bases from J, with 15 bases between. Germline V gene sequence: CDR1 GTSNPN, CDR2 SVGIG (reference sequence). This CDR3 is 12 amino acids long. The CDR3 is CAGDPGEETQYF. The CDR3 nucleotides read TGTGCCGGGGACCCAGGGGAGGAGACCCAGTACTTC.